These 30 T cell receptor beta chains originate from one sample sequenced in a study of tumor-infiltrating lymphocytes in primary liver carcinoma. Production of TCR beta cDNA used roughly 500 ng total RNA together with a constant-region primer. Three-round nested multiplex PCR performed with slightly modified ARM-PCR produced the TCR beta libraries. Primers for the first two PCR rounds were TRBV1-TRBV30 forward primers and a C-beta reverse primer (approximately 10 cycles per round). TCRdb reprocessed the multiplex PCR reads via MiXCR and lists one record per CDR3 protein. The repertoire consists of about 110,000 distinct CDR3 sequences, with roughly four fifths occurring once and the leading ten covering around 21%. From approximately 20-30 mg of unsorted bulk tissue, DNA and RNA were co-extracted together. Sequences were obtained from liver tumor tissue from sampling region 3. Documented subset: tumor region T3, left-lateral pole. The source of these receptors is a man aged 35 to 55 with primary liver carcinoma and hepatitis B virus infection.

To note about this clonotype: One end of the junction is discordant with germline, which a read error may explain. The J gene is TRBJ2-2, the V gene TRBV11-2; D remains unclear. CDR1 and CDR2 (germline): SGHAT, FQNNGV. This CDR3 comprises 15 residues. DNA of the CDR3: TGTACCAGCAGTCCATGGACGGGGAACACCGGGGAGCTGTTTTTT. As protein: CTSSPWTGNTGELFF.

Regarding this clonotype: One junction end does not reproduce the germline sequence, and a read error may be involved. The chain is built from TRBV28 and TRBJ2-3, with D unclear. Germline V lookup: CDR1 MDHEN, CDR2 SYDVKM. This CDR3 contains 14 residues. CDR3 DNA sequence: TGTGCCTGCGTATCCTACCTTGATTCCGATACGCGGTATTTT. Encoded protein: CACVSYLDSDTRYF.

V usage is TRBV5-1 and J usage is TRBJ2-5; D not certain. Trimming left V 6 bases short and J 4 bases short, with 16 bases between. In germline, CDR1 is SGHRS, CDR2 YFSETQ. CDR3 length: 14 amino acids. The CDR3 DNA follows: TGCGCCAGCACCCCCTGTTCCAGGAGAGAGACCCAGTACTTC. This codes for CASTPCSRRETQYF.

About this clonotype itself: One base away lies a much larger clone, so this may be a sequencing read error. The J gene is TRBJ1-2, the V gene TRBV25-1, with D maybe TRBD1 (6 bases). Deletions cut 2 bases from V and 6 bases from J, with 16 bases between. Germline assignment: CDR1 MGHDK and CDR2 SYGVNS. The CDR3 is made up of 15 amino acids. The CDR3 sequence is CASSERDMPLNGYTF. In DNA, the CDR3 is TGTGCCAGCAGTGAAAGGGACATGCCTCTAAATGGCTACACCTTC.

CDR3 DNA sequence: TGTGCCAGCAGTGTTGGCAGTAGGTGGGCTGAAGCTTTCTTT. The encoded protein is CASSVGSRWAEAFF. V gene TRBV2 combines with J gene TRBJ1-1; D remains ambiguous. V lost 4 bases to trimming and J lost 6 bases, with 15 bases between them. The CDR3 loop spans 14 amino acids. Germline V gene data show CDR1 as SNHLY and CDR2 as FYNNEI. Filled out from reference TRBV2 and TRBJ1-1, the complete variable domain reads EPEVTQTPSHQVTQMGQEVILRCVPISNHLYFYWYRQILGQKVEFLVSFYNNEISEKSEIFDDQFSVERPDGSNFTLKIRSTKLEDSAMYFCASSVGSRWAEAFFGQGTRLTVV.

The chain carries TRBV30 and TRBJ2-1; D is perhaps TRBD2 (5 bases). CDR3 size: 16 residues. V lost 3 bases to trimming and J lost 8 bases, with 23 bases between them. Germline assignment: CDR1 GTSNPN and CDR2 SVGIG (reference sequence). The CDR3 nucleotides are TGTGCCTGGAGCCGGTCGGGGTCTGAGTCCTGCGATGAGCAGTTCTTC. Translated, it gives CAWSRSGSESCDEQFF.

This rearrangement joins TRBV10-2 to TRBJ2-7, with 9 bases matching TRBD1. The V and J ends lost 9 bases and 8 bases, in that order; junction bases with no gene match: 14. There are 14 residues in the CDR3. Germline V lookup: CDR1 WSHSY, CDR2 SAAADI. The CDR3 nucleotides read TGCGCCAGTAGCCGGGACAGGGTTATCGAAAAGCAGTACTTC. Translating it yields CASSRDRVIEKQYF.

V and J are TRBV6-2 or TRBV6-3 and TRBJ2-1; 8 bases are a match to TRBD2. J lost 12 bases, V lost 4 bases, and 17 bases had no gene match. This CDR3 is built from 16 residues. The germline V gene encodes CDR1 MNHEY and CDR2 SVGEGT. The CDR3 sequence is CASSFYIAGIEDGQFF. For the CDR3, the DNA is TGTGCCAGCAGTTTCTATATAGCGGGAATCGAGGATGGGCAGTTCTTC.

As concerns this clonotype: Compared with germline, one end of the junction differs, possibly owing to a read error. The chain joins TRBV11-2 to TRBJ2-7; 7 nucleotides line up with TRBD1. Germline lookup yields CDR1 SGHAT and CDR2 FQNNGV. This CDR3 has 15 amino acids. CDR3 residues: CVSSRSATGSHKHYF. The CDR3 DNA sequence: TGTGTCAGCAGCCGCTCTGCGACAGGGAGCCACAAGCACTACTTC.

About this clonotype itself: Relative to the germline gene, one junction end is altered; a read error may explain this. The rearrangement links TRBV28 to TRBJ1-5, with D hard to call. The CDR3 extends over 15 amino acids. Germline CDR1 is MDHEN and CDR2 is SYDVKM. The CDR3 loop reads CVSNMAEYSNQPQHF. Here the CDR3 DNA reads TGTGTCAGCAATATGGCGGAGTATAGCAATCAGCCCCAGCATTTT. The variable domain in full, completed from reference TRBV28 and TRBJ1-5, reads DVKVTQSSRYLVKRTGEKVFLECVQDMDHENMFWYRQDPGLGLRLIYFSYDVKMKEKGDIPEGYSVSREKKERFSLILESASTNQTSMYLCVSNMAEYSNQPQHFGDGTRLSIL.

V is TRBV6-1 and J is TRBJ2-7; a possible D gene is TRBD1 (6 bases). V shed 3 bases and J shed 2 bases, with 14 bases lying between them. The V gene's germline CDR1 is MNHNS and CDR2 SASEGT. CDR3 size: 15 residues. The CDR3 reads CASSEGHGYPYEQYF. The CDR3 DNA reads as TGTGCCAGCAGTGAGGGACATGGTTACCCCTACGAGCAGTACTTC.

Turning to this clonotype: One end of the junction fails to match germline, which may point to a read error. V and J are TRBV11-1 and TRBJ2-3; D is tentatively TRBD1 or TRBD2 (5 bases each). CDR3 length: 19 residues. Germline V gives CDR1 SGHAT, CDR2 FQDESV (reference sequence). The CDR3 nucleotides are TGTACCAACAGCTCTGGGGGAAGCTCTGTTGGAGCCCGCACAGATACACAGTATTTC. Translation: CTNSSGGSSVGARTDTQYF.

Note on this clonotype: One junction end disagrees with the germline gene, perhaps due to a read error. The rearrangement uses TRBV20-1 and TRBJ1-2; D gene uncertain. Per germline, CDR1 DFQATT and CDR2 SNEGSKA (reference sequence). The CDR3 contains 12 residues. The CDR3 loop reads CGARILAVGYTF. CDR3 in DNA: TGCGGTGCTAGAATTCTCGCAGTAGGCTACACCTTC.

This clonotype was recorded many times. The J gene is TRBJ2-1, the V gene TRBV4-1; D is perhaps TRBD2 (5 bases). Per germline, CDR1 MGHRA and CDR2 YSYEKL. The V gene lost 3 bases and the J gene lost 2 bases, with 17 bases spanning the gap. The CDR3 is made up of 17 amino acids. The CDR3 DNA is TGCGCCAGCAGCCAGGAACTGGAGGTCCCTCCCTACAATGAGCAGTTCTTC. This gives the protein CASSQELEVPPYNEQFF.

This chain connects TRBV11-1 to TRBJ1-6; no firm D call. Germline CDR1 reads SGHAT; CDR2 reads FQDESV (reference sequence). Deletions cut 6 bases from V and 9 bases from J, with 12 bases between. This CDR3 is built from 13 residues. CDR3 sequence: CASRQILVSPLHF. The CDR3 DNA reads TGTGCCAGCAGACAGATACTGGTTTCACCCCTCCACTTT.

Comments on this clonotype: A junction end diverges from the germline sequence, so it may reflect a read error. CDR3 sequence: CASSQNLPSGTSGRTDTQYF. DNA of the CDR3: TGTGCCAGCAGCCAAAATCTTCCCTCCGGGACTAGCGGGAGAACAGATACGCAGTATTTT. The rearrangement joins TRBV4-3 to TRBJ2-3; TRBD2 aligns across 14 bases. The CDR3 length is 20 residues. CDR1 is LGHNA and CDR2 is YSLEER in the germline V gene.

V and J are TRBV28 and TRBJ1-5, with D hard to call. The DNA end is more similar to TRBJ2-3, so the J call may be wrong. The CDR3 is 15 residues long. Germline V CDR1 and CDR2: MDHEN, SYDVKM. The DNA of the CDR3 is TGTGCCAGCAGTTTAATGGGTTTGGGCAATCAGCCCCAGTATTTT. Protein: CASSLMGLGNQPQYF.

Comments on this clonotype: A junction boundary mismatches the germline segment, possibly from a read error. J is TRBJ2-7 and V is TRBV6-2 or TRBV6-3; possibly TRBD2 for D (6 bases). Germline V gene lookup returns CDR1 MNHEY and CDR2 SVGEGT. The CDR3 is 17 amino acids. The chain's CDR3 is CASTYDGRTGGIYEQYF. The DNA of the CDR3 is TGTGCCAGCACTTACGATGGGAGGACTGGCGGGATCTACGAACAGTACTTC.

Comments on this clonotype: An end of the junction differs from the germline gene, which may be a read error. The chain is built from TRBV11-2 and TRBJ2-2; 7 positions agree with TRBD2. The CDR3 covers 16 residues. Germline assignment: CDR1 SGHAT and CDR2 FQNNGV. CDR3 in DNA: TGTTCCAGCTGCCGAGCGGGGAAACAGAACACCGGGGAGCTGTTCTTT. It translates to CSSCRAGKQNTGELFF.

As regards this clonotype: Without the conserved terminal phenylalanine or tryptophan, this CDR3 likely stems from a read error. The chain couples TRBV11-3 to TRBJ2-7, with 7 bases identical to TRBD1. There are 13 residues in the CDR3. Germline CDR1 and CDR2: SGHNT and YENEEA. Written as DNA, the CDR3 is TGTGCCAACAGCGTGGGACAGTCCTACAAGCAGTACTCC. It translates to CANSVGQSYKQYS.

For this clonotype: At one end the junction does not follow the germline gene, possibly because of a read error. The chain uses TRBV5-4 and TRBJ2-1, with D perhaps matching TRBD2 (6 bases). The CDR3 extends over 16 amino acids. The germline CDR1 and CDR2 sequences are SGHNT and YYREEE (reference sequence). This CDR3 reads CASSARRGVSDNEQFF. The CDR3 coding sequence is TGCGCCAGCAGCGCCAGGAGGGGAGTGAGCGACAATGAGCAGTTCTTC.

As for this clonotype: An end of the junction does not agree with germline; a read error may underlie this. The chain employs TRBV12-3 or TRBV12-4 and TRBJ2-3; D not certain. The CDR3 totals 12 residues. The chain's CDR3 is CAGSFSAYEQYF. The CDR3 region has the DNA TGTGCCGGCAGTTTCTCGGCCTACGAGCAGTATTTT.

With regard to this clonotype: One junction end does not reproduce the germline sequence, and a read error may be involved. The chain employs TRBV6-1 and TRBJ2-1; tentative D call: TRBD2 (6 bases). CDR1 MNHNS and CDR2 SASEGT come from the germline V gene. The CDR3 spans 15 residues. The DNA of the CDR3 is TGTGCCAGTAGTGAAAGACTAGTAGCCTCCAATGAGCAGTTCTTC. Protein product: CASSERLVASNEQFF.

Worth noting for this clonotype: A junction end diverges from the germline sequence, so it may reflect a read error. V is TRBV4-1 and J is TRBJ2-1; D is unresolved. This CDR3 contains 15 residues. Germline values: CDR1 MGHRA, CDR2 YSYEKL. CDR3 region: CASSQVVLGDNEQFF. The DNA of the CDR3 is TGCGCCAGCAGCCAGGTTGTTCTAGGTGACAATGAACAGTTCTTC.

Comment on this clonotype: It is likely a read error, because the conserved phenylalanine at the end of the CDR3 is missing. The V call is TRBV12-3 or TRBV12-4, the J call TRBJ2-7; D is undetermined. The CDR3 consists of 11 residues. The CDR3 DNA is TGTGCCAACAGTCAGTCTCTGGAGCAGTACCTC. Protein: CANSQSLEQYL.

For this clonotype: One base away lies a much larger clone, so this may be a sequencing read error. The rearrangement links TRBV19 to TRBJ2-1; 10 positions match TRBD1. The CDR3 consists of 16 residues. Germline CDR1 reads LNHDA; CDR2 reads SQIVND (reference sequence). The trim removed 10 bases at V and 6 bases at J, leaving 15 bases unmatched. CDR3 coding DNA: TGTGCCAATAGGGGGGGAAGGACAGGGGGAGGCAATGAGCAGTTCTTC. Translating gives CANRGGRTGGGNEQFF.

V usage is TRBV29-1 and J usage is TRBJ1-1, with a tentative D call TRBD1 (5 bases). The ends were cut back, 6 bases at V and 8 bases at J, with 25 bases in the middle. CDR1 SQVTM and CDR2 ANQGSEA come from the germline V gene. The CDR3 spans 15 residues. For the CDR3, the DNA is TGCAGCGTCGGCGCAGGGTGGGGTATGAACAGAGAAGCTTTCTTT. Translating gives CSVGAGWGMNREAFF.

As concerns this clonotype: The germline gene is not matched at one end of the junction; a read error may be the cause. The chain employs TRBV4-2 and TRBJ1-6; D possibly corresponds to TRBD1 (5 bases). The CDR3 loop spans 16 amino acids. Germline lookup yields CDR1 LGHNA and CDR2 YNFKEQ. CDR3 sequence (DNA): TGTGCCAGCAGCCGAGAGGGGTCAGGAGGAGATTCACCCCTCCAGTTT. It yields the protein CASSREGSGGDSPLQF.

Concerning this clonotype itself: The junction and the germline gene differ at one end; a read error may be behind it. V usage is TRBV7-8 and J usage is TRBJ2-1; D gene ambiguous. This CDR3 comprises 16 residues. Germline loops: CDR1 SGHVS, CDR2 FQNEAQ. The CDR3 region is CASSLASGSSFGKQFF. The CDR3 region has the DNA TGTGCCAGCAGCTTAGCCTCGGGTAGCTCATTCGGTAAGCAATTCTTC.

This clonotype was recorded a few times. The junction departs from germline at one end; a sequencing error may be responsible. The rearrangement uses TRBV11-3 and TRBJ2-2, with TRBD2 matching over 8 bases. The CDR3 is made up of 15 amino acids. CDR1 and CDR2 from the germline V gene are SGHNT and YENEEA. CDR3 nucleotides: TGTGCTAGCAGCCTAGGCTTAGCGGGAATCGGGGAGCTGTTTTTT. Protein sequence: CASSLGLAGIGELFF. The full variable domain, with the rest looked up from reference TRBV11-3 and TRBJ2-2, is EAGVVQSPRYKIIEKKQPVAFWCNPISGHNTLYWYLQNLGQGPELLIRYENEEAVDDSQLPKDRFSAERLKGVDSTLKIQPAELGDSAVYLCASSLGLAGIGELFFGEGSRLTVL.